Listed here is a single TCR beta chain. Its antigen is not known. This CDR3 has 12 amino acids. Unmatched junction bases numbered 1, after V lost 4 bases and J lost 5 bases. Germline V gene data show CDR1 as SGHDT and CDR2 as YYEEEE. This sample is part of a study of cytomegalovirus exposure and HLA in healthy donors. Vbeta (60) and Jbeta (13) primers were used in the PCR. In the original workflow: Some 11 million of the roughly 77 million unique TCR beta chains counted in a later analysis were shared. TCRdb's copy holds only in-frame clones and misses some; the assay was immunoSEQ multiplex PCR. Clonal size and the V and J genes are those of that table, whereas D and trimming came from the DNA. The data contain about 110,000 clones, around 80% of them seen just once; the ten biggest clones take up around 3%. Study outcomes and limitations: Researchers counted roughly 150 TCR beta chains as cytomegalovirus-associated. Later analysis identified several of the most significant clusters that appeared linked to common viral pathogens. It was taken for granted in presence/absence analyses that sequencing depth across donors was roughly uniform.

The sequence was obtained from a woman aged 18 to 35 in good health and CMV-seropositive. The J gene is TRBJ1-1, the V gene TRBV5-6, with 8 bases fitting TRBD1. Sequencing was done on a sample of PBMCs. This chain's CDR3 is CASSRTGTEAFF. DNA for the CDR3: TGTGCCAGCAGCCGGACAGGGACTGAAGCTTTCTTT.